This TCR beta chain appears in the sequencing data of a study of graft-versus-host responses after intestinal transplantation (dated by TCRdb to the early 2020s). Looking at the study overall: The transplants that recipients got were multivisceral, liver-intestinal, or isolated intestinal. Anti-thymocyte globulin induction was given to all recipients, followed by maintenance tacrolimus and steroids for roughly 3 years. After intestinal transplantation, graft-versus-host and host-versus-graft alloreactive T cell clones were followed in the graft, circulation and bone marrow using bulk TCR-beta CDR3 sequencing. To identify alloreactive clones, pre-transplant mixed lymphocyte reaction products were sequenced and compared with unstimulated pre-transplant donor and recipient T cells. A cohort of about two dozen intestinal transplant recipients, including one retransplant, was enrolled, and a few patients lacking pretransplant specimens were excluded. Donor T cell macrochimerism was defined as a peak of at least 4% donor T cells among recipient peripheral blood mononuclear cells. Samples from three later patients were sequenced in-house on an Illumina MiSeq with MiXCR processing rather than by the commercial service.

The investigation overall reported the following: GvH clones were found in recipient bone marrow, and some of the GvH clones appeared earlier in ileal mucosa or blood, which is consistent with an intestinal mucosal origin. Early after transplant, declines in HvG clones were associated with peak levels of circulating GvH clones. The relatively low number and heterogeneity of intestinal transplant patients limited the conclusions. High GvH to HvG T cell clonal ratios were observed in the allografts of patients with donor T cell macrochimerism.

In the case of this clone: Its binding antigen is unknown. No qualities accompany the bases; no much larger clone lies one base away.

The CDR3 runs 17 residues from the cysteine to the phenylalanine. Only the CDR3 region is kept as DNA, spanning 51 bases read in frame from base 1. Trimming takes 7 bases off V and 2 bases off J; junction bases not matched to a gene: 8. The CDR1 and CDR2 encoded by the germline V gene (reference sequence) are LNHDA and SQIVND. Library preparation employed the immunoSEQ multiplex PCR assay. For most patients, genomic DNA was isolated with the Qiagen DNeasy Blood and Tissue Kit and sent frozen to Adaptive Biotechnologies for TCR sequencing. For most patients, high-throughput TCR-beta CDR3 sequencing of genomic DNA was performed by Adaptive Biotechnologies. For the original study's pipeline: Adaptive's ImmunoSEQ software was the source of the TCR sequencing data for roughly 19 patients, while a few other patients were processed with MiXCR and VDJtools. To correct CD4 versus CD8 sorting errors, sequences present in both subsets at a frequency ratio below 5:1 were removed. Because the origin of CDR3 nucleotide sequences shared between donor and recipient could not be assigned, those sequences were removed. To be classed as alloreactive, a clone needed at least 2-fold expansion over unstimulated cells and a minimum CFSE-low frequency of 0.002% (template counts) or 0.001% (read counts). A clone was considered mappable if detected in the sequenced pre-transplant spleen, lymph node, or MLR CFSE-low populations of the donor or recipient. The cumulative frequency of alloreactive clones was calculated as a percentage of all sequences, weighted by copy number. TCRdb mirrors the immuneACCESS table, restricted to in-frame sequences. Some clones are absent from its copies; in checked studies, under half trace to an unresolved V gene, and the reason for the others is unknown. Clone size and the V and J calls come from that table; the DNA yielded D and trimming. The table for this sample lists about 96,000 clones; about 93% of them were counted only once. The ten largest clones represent roughly 0.15% of the sample.

What this sample's time point label stands for: cells obtained before transplantation from donor or recipient. CD3+CD4+ and CD3+CD8+ populations were FACS-sorted from unstimulated pre-transplant donor and recipient cells taken from spleen or lymph nodes. The chain employs TRBV19 and TRBJ2-6; 10 bases in the junction line up with TRBD1. The material sequenced was unstimulated CD4+ T cells sorted from spleen or lymph node cells, taken before intestinal transplant. The TCR comes from a human donor who received an intestinal transplant. The DNA is as follows: TGTGCCAGTACAACGGACAGGGGGTTTGCTGGGGCCAACGTCCTGACTTTC. The encoded protein is CASTTDRGFAGANVLTF.